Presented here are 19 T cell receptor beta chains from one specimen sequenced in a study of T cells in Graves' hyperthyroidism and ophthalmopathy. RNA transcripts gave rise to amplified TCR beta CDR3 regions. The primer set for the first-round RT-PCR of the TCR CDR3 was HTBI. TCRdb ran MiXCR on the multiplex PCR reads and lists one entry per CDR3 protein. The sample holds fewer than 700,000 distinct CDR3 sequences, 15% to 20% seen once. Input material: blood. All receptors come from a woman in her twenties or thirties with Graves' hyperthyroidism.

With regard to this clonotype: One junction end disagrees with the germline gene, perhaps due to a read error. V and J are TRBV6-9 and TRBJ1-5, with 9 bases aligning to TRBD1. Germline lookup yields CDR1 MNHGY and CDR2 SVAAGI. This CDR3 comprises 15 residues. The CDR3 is CAGSYTQGTGQPQHF. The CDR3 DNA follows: TGTGCCGGCAGTTACACCCAGGGGACAGGGCAGCCCCAGCATTTT.

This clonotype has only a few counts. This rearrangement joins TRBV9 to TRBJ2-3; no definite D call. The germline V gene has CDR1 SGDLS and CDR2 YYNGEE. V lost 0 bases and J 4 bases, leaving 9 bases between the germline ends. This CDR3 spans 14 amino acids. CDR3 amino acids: CASSVDGGADTQYF. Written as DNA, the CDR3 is TGTGCCAGCAGCGTAGATGGTGGAGCAGATACGCAGTATTTT.

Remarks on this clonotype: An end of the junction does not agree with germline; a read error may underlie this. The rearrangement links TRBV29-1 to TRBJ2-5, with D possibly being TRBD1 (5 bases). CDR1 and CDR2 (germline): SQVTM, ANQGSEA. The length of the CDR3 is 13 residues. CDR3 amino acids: CSAEPGSVETQYF. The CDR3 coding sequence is TGCAGCGCTGAACCAGGGTCAGTAGAGACCCAGTACTTC.

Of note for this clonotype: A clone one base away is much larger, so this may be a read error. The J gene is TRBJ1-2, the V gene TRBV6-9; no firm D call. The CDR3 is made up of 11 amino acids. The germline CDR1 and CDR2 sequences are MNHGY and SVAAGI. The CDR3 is CAGSSDYGYTF. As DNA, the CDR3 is TGTGCCGGCAGTTCGGACTATGGCTACACCTTC.

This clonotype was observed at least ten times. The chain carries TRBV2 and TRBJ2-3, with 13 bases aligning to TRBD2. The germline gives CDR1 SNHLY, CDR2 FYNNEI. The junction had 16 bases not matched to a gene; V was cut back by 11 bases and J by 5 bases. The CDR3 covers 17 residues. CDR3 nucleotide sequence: TGTGCCGCGGAACTGGGACTAGCGGGGACTACAGGAGATACGCAGTATTTT. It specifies CAAELGLAGTTGDTQYF. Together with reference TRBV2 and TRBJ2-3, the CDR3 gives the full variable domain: EPEVTQTPSHQVTQMGQEVILRCVPISNHLYFYWYRQILGQKVEFLVSFYNNEISEKSEIFDDQFSVERPDGSNFTLKIRSTKLEDSAMYFCAAELGLAGTTGDTQYFGPGTRLTVL.

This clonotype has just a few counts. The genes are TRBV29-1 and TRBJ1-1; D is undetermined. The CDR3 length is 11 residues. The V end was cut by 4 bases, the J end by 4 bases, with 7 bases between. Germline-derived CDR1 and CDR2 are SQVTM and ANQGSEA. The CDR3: CSVGRTTEAFF. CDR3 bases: TGCAGCGTTGGACGGACCACTGAAGCTTTCTTT.

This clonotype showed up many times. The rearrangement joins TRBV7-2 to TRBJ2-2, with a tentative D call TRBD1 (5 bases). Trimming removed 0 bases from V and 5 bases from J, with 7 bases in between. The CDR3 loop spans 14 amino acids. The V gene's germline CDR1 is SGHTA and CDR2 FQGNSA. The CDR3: CASSLARGTGELFF. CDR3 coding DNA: TGTGCCAGCAGCTTAGCAAGGGGAACCGGGGAGCTGTTTTTT.

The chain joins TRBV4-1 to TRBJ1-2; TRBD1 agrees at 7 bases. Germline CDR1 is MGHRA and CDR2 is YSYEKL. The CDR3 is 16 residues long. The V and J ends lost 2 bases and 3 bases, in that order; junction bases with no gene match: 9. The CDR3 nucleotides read TGCGCCAGCAGCCAAACCGGGACAGACTCGTACTATGGCTACACCTTC. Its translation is CASSQTGTDSYYGYTF.

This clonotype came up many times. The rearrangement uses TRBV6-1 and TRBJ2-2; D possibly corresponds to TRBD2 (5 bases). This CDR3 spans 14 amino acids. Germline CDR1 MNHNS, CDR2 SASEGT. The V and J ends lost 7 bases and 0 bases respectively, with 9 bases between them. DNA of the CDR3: TGTGCCAGCACTCACGGGACGAACACCGGGGAGCTGTTTTTT. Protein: CASTHGTNTGELFF.

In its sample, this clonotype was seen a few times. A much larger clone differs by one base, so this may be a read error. The CDR3 reads CASSLLYAGPEETQYF. The CDR3 DNA reads TGTGCCAGCAGCTTATTATACGCCGGGCCGGAAGAGACCCAGTACTTC. V is TRBV7-8 and J is TRBJ2-5; D not resolved. The CDR3 runs to 16 residues. The germline V and J ends were trimmed by 2 bases and 3 bases, with 16 bases remaining between them. The germline V gene has CDR1 SGHVS and CDR2 FQNEAQ.

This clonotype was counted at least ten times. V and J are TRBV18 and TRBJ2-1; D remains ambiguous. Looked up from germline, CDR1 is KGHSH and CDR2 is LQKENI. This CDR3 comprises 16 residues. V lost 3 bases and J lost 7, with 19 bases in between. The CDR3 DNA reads TGTGCCAGCTCACCCCCCTACAGTCACCCACGGAATGAGCAGTTCTTC. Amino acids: CASSPPYSHPRNEQFF.

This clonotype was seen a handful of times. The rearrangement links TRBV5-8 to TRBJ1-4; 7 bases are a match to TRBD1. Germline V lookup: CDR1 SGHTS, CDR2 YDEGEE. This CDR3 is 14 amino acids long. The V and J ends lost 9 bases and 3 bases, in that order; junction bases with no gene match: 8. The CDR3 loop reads CAIWTGASNEKLFF. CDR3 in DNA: TGTGCCATCTGGACAGGAGCATCTAATGAAAAACTGTTTTTT. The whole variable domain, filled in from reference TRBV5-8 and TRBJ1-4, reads EAGVTQSPTHLIKTRGQQATLRCSPISGHTSVYWYQQALGLGLQFLLWYDEGEERNRGNFPPRFSGRQFPNYSSELNVNALELEDSALYLCAIWTGASNEKLFFGSGTQLSVL.

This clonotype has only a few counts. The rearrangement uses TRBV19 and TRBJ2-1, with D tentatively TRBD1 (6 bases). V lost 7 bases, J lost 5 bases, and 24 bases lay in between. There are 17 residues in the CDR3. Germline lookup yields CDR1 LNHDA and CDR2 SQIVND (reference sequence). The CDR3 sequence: CASTFVLSWGPDNEQFF. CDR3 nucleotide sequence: TGTGCCAGTACCTTTGTCCTGTCGTGGGGGCCCGACAATGAGCAGTTCTTC. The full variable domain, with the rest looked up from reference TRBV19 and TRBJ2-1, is DGGITQSPKYLFRKEGQNVTLSCEQNLNHDAMYWYRQDPGQGLRLIYYSQIVNDFQKGDIAEGYSVSREKKESFPLTVTSAQKNPTAFYLCASTFVLSWGPDNEQFFGPGTRLTVL.

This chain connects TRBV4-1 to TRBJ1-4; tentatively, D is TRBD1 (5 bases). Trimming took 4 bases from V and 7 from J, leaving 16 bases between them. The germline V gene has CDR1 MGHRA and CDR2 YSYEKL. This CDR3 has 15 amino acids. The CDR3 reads CASSLKNQGGEKLFF. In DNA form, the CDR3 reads TGCGCCAGCAGCCTCAAGAACCAGGGAGGTGAAAAACTGTTTTTT.

CDR3 coding DNA: TGCGCCAGCAGCCCAGGGCCGGGAGCTGGCGGGGAGCTGTTTTTT. Amino acids: CASSPGPGAGGELFF. V usage is TRBV4-1 and J usage is TRBJ2-2; D might be TRBD2 (6 bases). The V and J ends lost 4 bases and 7 bases respectively, with 16 bases between them. In germline, CDR1 is MGHRA, CDR2 YSYEKL. The CDR3 is 15 amino acids.

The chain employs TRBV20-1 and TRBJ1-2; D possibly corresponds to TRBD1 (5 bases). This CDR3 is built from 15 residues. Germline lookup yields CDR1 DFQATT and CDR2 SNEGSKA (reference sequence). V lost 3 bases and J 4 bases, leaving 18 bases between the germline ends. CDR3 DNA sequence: TGCAGTGCTAGGGGGGGAGTCGGGCTTGCCTATGGCTACACCTTC. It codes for CSARGGVGLAYGYTF.

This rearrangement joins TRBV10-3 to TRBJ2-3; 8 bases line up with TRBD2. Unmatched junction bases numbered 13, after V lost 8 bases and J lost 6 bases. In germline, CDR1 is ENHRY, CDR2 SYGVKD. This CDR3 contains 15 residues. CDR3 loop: CAIGPLAGTGDTQYF. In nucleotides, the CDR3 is TGTGCCATCGGACCTCTAGCGGGTACAGGGGATACGCAGTATTTT.

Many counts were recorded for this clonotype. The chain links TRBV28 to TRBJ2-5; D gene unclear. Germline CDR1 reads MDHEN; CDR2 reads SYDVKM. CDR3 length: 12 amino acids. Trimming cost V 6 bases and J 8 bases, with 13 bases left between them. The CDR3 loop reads CASSRRPGTQYF. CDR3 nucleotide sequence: TGTGCCAGCAGCCGACGCCCAGGTACCCAGTACTTC.

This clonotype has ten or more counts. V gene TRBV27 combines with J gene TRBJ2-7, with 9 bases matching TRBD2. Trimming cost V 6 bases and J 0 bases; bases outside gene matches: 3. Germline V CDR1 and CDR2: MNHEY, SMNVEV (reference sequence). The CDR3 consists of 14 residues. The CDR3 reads CASRLSGSSYEQYF. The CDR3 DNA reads TGTGCCAGCAGACTTAGCGGGAGCTCCTACGAGCAGTACTTC.